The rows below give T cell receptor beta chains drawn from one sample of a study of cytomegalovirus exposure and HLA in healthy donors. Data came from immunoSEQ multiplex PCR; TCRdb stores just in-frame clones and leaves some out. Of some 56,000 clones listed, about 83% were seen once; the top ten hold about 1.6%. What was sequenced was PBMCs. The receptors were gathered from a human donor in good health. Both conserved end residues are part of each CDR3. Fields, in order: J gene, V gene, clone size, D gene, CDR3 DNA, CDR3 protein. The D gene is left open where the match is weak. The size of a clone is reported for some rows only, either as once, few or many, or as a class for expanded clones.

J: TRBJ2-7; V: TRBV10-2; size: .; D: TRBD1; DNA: TGCGCCAGCAGTGGCCCCGCGGGCCAGGGGGACGAGCAGTACTTC; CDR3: CASSGPAGQGDEQYF
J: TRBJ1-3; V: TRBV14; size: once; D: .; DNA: TGTGCCAGCAGCCAAGATCTATCTCTCTCTGGAAACACCATATATTTT; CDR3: CASSQDLSLSGNTIYF
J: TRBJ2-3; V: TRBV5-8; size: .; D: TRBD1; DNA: TGTGCCAGCAGCGCAGGGGGCCACACAGATACGCAGTATTTT; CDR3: CASSAGGHTDTQYF
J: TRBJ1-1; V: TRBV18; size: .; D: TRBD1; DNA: TGTGCCAGCTCACCATGGACAGGGTATGAGGACACTGAAGCTTTCTTT; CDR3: CASSPWTGYEDTEAFF
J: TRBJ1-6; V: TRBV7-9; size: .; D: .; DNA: TGTGCGACCGAGGAACTTAATTCACCCCTCCACTTT; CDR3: CATEELNSPLHF
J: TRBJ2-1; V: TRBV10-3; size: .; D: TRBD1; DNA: TGTGCCGCGCATCCGGGACAGGGCTCCTACAATGAGCAGTTCTTC; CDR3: CAAHPGQGSYNEQFF
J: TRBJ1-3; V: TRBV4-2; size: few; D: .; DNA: TGTGCCAGCAGCCAAGCCTTCGGAGAGGCCTCTGGAAACACCATATATTTT; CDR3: CASSQAFGEASGNTIYF
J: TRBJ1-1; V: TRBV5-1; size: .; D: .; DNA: TGCGCCAGCAGCTTGGACGGACAGAACACTGAAGCTTTCTTT; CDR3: CASSLDGQNTEAFF
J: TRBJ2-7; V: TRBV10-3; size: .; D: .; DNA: TGTGCCATCAGTCAGGGGACCTACGAGCAGTACTTC; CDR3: CAISQGTYEQYF
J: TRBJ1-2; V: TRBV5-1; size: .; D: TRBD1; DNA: TGCGCCAGCAGCGGGAGAGGGGGCCTGGGGGGCTACACCTTC; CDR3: CASSGRGGLGGYTF
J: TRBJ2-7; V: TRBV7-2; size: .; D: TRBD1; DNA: TGTGCCAGCAGCCTAGGGGGCAATATCTACGAGCAGTACTTC; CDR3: CASSLGGNIYEQYF
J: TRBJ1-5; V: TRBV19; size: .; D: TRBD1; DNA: TGTGCCAGTAGTGCCAGGGGGATAGCGAATCAGCCCCAGCATTTT; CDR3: CASSARGIANQPQHF
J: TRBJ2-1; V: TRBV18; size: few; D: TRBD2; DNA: TGTGCCAGCTCAGCTAGCGGGGGACTTTACAATGAGCAGTTCTTC; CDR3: CASSASGGLYNEQFF